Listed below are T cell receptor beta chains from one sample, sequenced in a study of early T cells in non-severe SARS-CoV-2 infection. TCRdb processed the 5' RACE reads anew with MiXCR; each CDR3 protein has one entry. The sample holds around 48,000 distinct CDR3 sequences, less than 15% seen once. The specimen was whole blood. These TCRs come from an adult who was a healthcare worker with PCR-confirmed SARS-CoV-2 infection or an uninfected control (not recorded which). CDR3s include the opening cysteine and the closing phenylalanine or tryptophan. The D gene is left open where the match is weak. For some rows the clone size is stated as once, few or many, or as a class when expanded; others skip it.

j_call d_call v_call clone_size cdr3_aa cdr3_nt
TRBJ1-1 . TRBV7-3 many CASSLQPHTEVFF TGTGCCAGCAGCTTACAGCCTCACACTGAAGTTTTCTTT
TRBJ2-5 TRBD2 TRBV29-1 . CSAPGLAGPLQETQYF TGCAGCGCACCGGGACTAGCGGGACCTCTCCAAGAGACCCAGTACTTC
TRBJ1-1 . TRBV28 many CASSSPPGGRTEAFF TGTGCCAGCAGTTCACCACCGGGGGGTCGCACTGAAGCTTTCTTT
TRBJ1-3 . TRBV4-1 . CASSQGGPGNTIYF TGCGCCAGCAGCCAGGGTGGCCCTGGAAACACCATATATTTT
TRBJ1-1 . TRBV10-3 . CAISDPGSGGTEAFF TGTGCCATCAGTGACCCGGGCAGCGGAGGCACTGAAGCTTTCTTT
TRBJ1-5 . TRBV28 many CASTPFLGQGHNQPQHF TGTGCCAGCACCCCGTTTCTAGGGCAGGGACACAATCAGCCCCAGCATTTT
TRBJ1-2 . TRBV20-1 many CSARDRYGVYGYTF TGCAGTGCTAGAGATCGCTACGGGGTCTATGGCTACACCTTC
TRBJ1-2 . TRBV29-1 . CSVDSDVGGYTF TGCAGCGTTGACTCGGACGTCGGAGGCTACACCTTC
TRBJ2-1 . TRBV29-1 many CSVGAALEQFF TGCAGCGTGGGGGCAGCCCTTGAGCAGTTCTTC
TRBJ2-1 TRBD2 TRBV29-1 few CSVAGEPPKREQFF TGCAGCGTCGCGGGAGAACCTCCGAAGCGTGAGCAGTTCTTC
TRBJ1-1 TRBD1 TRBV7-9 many CASSPGTANTEAFF TGTGCCAGCAGCCCAGGGACAGCGAACACTGAAGCTTTCTTT
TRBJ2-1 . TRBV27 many CASSYAWDNEQFF TGTGCCAGCAGTTATGCGTGGGACAATGAGCAGTTCTTC
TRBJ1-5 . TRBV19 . CASSRGRTGNQPQHF TGTGCCAGTAGTAGGGGACGGACAGGCAATCAGCCCCAGCATTTT
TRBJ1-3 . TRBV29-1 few CSVKTPGNTIYF TGCAGCGTGAAAACACCTGGAAACACCATATATTTT
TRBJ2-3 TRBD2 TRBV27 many CASSFGGGGTDTQYF TGTGCCAGCAGTTTTGGGGGGGGTGGCACAGATACGCAGTATTTT
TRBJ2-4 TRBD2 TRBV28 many CASTSAGGGDIQYF TGTGCCAGCACCTCTGCGGGAGGCGGAGACATTCAGTACTTC
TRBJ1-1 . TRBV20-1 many CRGSDSMNTEAFF TGCAGGGGTTCGGACAGCATGAACACTGAAGCTTTCTTT
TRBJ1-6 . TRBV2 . CASNTADSRSPLHF TGTGCCAGCAACACCGCCGACAGTCGTTCACCCCTCCACTTT
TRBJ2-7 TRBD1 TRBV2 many CASGSGTVYEQYF TGTGCCAGCGGTTCCGGGACAGTTTACGAGCAGTACTTC
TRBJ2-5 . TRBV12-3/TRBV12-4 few CASSLNGQRVQETQYF TGTGCCAGCAGTTTAAATGGACAGCGAGTCCAAGAGACCCAGTACTTC
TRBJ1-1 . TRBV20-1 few CSAILNTEAFF TGCAGTGCTATCCTGAACACTGAAGCTTTCTTT
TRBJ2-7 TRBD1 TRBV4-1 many CASSQDPAGGVEQYF TGCGCCAGCAGCCAAGATCCGGCAGGGGGCGTGGAGCAGTACTTC
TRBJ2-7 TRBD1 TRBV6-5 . CASRTDRGPEQYF TGTGCCAGCAGAACAGACAGGGGGCCCGAGCAGTACTTC
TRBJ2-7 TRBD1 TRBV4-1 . CASSQLADRGWTPYEQYF TGCGCCAGCAGCCAACTAGCAGACAGGGGGTGGACTCCCTACGAGCAGTACTTC
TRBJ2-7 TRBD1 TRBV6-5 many CASSLGTGGSYEQYF TGTGCCAGCAGCCTGGGGACAGGGGGGTCCTACGAGCAGTACTTC
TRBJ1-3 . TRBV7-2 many CASSQTTTSGNTIYF TGTGCCAGCAGCCAAACAACTACTTCTGGAAACACCATATATTTT
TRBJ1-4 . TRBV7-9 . CASSEARALNEKLFF TGTGCCAGCAGCGAGGCCCGGGCCCTAAATGAAAAACTGTTTTTT
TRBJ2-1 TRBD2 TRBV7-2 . CASSLSGGANNEQFF TGTGCCAGCAGCCTTAGCGGGGGGGCCAACAATGAGCAGTTCTTC
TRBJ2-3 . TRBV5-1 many CASSAGLSAWDTQYF TGCGCCAGCAGTGCGGGACTCAGCGCTTGGGATACGCAGTATTTT
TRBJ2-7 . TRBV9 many CASSSDKTYEQYF TGTGCCAGCAGCTCCGACAAGACCTACGAGCAGTACTTC
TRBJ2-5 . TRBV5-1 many CASSLSVTQETQYF TGCGCCAGCAGCTTGTCGGTAACCCAAGAGACCCAGTACTTC
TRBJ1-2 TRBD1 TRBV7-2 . CARGQGANYGYTF TGTGCCAGGGGACAGGGAGCTAACTATGGCTACACCTTC
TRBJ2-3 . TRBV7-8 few CASSRDAGRTDTQYF TGTGCCAGCAGCCGAGATGCGGGGCGCACAGATACGCAGTATTTT
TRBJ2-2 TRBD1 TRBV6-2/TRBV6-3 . CASSYSPWDSSTGELFF TGTGCCAGCAGTTACTCACCCTGGGACAGCTCCACCGGGGAGCTGTTTTTT
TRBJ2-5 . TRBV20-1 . CSARVLARGETQYF TGCAGTGCTAGAGTATTGGCGCGAGGAGAGACCCAGTACTTC
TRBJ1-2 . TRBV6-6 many CASADSYNYGYTF TGTGCCAGTGCAGACAGTTACAACTATGGCTACACCTTC
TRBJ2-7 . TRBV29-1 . CSVRLEGRLPPYEQYF TGCAGCGTAAGGCTTGAGGGACGGCTACCCCCATACGAGCAGTACTTC
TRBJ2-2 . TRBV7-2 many CASRLSNIQANTGELFF TGTGCCAGCAGATTGAGTAATATACAGGCGAACACCGGGGAGCTGTTTTTT
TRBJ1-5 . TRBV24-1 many CATSDNDSGNQPQHF TGTGCCACCAGTGATAATGACAGCGGCAATCAGCCCCAGCATTTT
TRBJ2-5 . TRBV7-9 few CASSSTETQYF TGTGCCAGCAGCTCCACGGAGACCCAGTACTTC
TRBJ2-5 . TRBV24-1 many CATSEGGTPQETQYF TGTGCCACCAGTGAAGGCGGGACACCGCAAGAGACCCAGTACTTC
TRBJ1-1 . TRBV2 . CASSAYGAGLEAEAFF TGTGCCAGCAGTGCCTACGGCGCGGGGTTAGAAGCTGAAGCTTTCTTT